The rows below give T cell receptor beta chains drawn from one sample of a study of blood T cell repertoires in COVID-19. Assay used: immunoSEQ multiplex PCR; TCRdb lists only in-frame clones, some missing. The profile shows about 200,000 clones, about 82% of them singletons. Material: PBMCs or T cells enriched from blood (not recorded which). All receptors derive from a man in his forties with acute COVID-19. Both conserved end residues are part of each CDR3. D genes are given only for firm matches. Size is stated for part of the rows, as once, few or many counts, or as a class when the clone is expanded.

clone size,V gene,J gene,D gene,CDR3 protein,CDR3 DNA
-,TRBV7-9,TRBJ1-4,-,CASRQGRANEKLFF,TGTGCCAGCAGGCAGGGGAGGGCTAATGAAAAACTGTTTTTT
once,TRBV15,TRBJ1-2,-,CATSNPPGRGYTF,TGTGCCACCAGCAATCCCCCAGGTCGCGGCTACACCTTC
-,TRBV5-4,TRBJ2-1,TRBD2,CASSSPTSGRDSNEQFF,TGTGCCAGCAGCTCCCCGACTAGCGGGAGAGATTCCAATGAGCAGTTCTTC
-,TRBV7-2,TRBJ2-7,TRBD1,CASSPRDRARFEQYF,TGTGCCAGCAGTCCTAGGGACAGGGCGCGATTCGAGCAGTACTTC
-,TRBV5-1,TRBJ2-7,TRBD1,CASSQGDSRSYEQYF,TGCGCCAGCAGCCAAGGGGACAGCCGATCCTACGAGCAGTACTTC
once,TRBV2,TRBJ2-3,TRBD2,CASVLAERTDTQYF,TGTGCCAGCGTACTAGCGGAGCGTACAGATACGCAGTATTTT
-,TRBV18,TRBJ1-2,TRBD1,CASSRGTGDNYGYTF,TGTGCCAGCTCACGCGGGACAGGGGATAACTATGGCTACACCTTC
once,TRBV7-3,TRBJ2-2,-,CASSSGAGRNTGELFF,TGTGCCAGCAGCTCTGGAGCGGGCCGGAACACCGGGGAGCTGTTTTTT
-,TRBV9,TRBJ2-1,-,CASSVLGTEQFF,TGTGCCAGCAGCGTTCTCGGTACTGAGCAGTTCTTC
once,TRBV9,TRBJ2-7,TRBD2,CASSAPGTSAEQYF,TGTGCCAGCAGCGCCCCCGGGACTAGCGCCGAGCAGTACTTC